Described below is a single T cell receptor (beta chain) sequence and its context. This specimen belongs to a study of control samples from healthy donors and cancer patients. The assay was immunoSEQ multiplex PCR, and TCRdb's table has in-frame clones only and misses some. This table has 70,000 to 90,000 clones, around 94% appearing once. Germline-derived CDR1 and CDR2 are SGHTA and FQGTGA. The CDR3 covers 13 residues. V dropped 5 bases and J dropped 0 bases, with 7 bases sitting between them. The receptor's source is a woman aged 18 to 35 in good health. The material sequenced was blood. The genes are TRBV7-3 and TRBJ1-1, with a tentative D call TRBD1 (5 bases). CDR3 nucleotide sequence: TGTGCCAGCAGCGACAGAGTGAACACTGAAGCTTTCTTT. It yields the protein CASSDRVNTEAFF.